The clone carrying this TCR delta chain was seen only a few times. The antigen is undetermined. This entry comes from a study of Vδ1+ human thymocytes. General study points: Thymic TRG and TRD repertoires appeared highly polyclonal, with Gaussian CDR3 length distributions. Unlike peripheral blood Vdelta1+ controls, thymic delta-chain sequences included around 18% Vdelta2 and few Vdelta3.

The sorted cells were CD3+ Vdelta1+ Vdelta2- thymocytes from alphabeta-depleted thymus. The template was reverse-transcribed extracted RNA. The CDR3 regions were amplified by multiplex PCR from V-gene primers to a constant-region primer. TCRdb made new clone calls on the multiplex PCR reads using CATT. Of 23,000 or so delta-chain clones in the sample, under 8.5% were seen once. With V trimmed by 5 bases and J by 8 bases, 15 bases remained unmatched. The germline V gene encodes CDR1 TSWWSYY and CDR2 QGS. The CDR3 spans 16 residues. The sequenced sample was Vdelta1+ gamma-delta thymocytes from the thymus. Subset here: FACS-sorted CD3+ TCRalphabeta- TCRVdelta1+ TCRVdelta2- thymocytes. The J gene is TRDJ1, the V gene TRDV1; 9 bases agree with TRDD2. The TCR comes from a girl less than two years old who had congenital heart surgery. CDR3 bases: TGTGCTCTTGGGTTCCGCCTTCCTACCTCCCACGGCAAACTCATCTTT. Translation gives CALGFRLPTSHGKLIF.